This T cell receptor (beta chain) is from a study of blood T cells in healthy people across ages. For the second PCR, which ran for about 7 to 11 cycles, a sample-barcoded 5' primer and a J-beta primer mix were used. TCRdb reanalysed the 5' RACE reads using MiXCR and keeps one entry per CDR3 protein. The data hold more than 500,000 distinct CDR3 sequences, with about 26% observed a single time. This clonotype was detected many times. V shed 3 bases and J shed 0 bases, with 12 bases lying between them. The V gene's germline CDR1 is SGHRS and CDR2 YFSETQ. CDR3 length: 15 residues. This receptor was identified in a woman aged 65 to 85 in good health. The J gene is TRBJ2-5, the V gene TRBV5-1, with D uncertain. The sequenced material came from blood. CDR3: CASSSLGRDQETQYF. In DNA, the CDR3 is TGCGCCAGCAGCTCGTTAGGGCGTGACCAAGAGACCCAGTACTTC.